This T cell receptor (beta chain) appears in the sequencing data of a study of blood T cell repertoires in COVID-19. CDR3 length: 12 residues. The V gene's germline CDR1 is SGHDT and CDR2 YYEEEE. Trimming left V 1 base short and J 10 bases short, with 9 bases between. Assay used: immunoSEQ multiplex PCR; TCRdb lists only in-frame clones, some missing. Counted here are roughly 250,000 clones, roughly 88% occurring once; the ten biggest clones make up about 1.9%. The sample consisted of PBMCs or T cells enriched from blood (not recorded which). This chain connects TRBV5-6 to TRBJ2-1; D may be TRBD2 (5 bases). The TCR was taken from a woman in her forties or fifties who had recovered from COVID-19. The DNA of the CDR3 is TGTGCCAGCAGCTTGCTGGAGGCGGAGCAGTTCTTC. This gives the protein CASSLLEAEQFF.